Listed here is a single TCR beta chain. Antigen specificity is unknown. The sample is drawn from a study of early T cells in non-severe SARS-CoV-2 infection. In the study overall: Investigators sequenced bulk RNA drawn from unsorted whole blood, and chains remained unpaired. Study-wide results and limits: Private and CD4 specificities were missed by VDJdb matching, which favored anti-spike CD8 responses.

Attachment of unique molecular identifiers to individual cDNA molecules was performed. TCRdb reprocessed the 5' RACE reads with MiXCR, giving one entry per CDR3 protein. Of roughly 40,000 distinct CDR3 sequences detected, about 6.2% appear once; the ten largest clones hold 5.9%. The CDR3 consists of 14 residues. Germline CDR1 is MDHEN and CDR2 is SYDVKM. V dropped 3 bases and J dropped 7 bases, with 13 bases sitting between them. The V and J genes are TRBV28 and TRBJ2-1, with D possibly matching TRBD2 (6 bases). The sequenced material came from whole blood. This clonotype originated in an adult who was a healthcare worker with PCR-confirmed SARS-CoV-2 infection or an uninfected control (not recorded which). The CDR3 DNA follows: TGTGCCAGCAGTTTCGGGGGACGTGGGAATGAGCAGTTCTTC. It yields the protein CASSFGGRGNEQFF.